This T cell receptor beta chain was sequenced in a study of shared clonotypes between healthy human individuals. This CDR3 comprises 12 residues. V was cut by 5 bases and J by 7 bases, with 8 bases left in between. Germline loops: CDR1 MDHEN, CDR2 SYDVKM. The table came from immunoSEQ multiplex PCR; TCRdb's copy has only in-frame clones and leaves some out. The data hold more than 2,000,000 clones, with 85% to 95% observed a single time. This clone was seen only once. Its cognate antigen is unknown. This sample also contains other DNA sequences that code for the same CDR3. Study conclusions and caveats: Depth of sequencing was expected to influence donor clonotype sharing. Memory subsets had estimated richness that was generally smaller than that of naive subsets.

The sequenced sample consisted of naive CD4+ T cells from PBMCs. Subset specified: CD45RA+ positively selected. The rearrangement joins TRBV28 to TRBJ1-4; D ambiguous. The sequence derives from a man younger than 35 in good health. Some clones in this sample may be carry-over from other donors' samples. In nucleotides, the CDR3 is TGTGCCAGCAGTCGACCTGGTGAAAAACTGTTTTTT. Encoded protein: CASSRPGEKLFF.